This T cell receptor (beta chain) comes out of a study of T cells in Graves' hyperthyroidism and ophthalmopathy. The wider study: At initial diagnosis, before any treatment had begun, peripheral blood was obtained. Notes on the study in general: Progression to ophthalmopathy was predicted a median of approximately 6.4 months early.

This CDR3 has 14 residues. Germline V gene sequence: CDR1 DFQATT, CDR2 SNEGSKA (reference sequence). Unmatched junction bases numbered 12, after V lost 6 bases and J lost 7 bases. As to this clonotype: Its antigen is still unknown.

Amplification yielded TCR beta CDR3 regions, with RNA transcripts as the source. The TCR CDR3 was amplified in a first-round RT-PCR using the HTBI primer set. TCRdb called the multiplex PCR reads again in MiXCR, with one record for every CDR3 protein. This sample has approximately 400,000 distinct CDR3 sequences, with around 16% found just once. These patients, aged 18 to 65, had recently diagnosed hyperthyroidism lasting under 2 months. In making diagnoses, clinical symptoms, serum thyroxine and TRAb, thyroid ultrasound and orbital computed tomography were all used. This chain uses TRBV20-1 with TRBJ1-5; 7 nucleotides align to TRBD1. Specimen: blood. The TCR originated in a woman between 18 and 29 years old with Graves' hyperthyroidism. Here the CDR3 DNA reads TGCAGTGCGGCTACCGGGACAGCCTACCAGCCCCAGCATTTT. It specifies CSAATGTAYQPQHF.